What follows are 18 T cell receptor beta chains derived from one specimen sequenced in a study of shared clonotypes between healthy human individuals. Method: immunoSEQ multiplex PCR; TCRdb's copy keeps in-frame clones and lacks some. The profile shows 1 million to 1.2 million clones, approximately 77% of them singletons. The sequenced material came from memory CD4+ T cells from PBMCs. Subset here: CD45RA-negative fraction. These receptors were obtained from a man aged 18 to 29 in good health. Some clones in this sample may be carry-over from other donors' samples.

This clone was seen once. The chain is built from TRBV7-3 and TRBJ2-2; D is unresolved. Between the trimmed V and J ends, which lost 5 bases and 6 bases, there was a span of 13 bases. The CDR3 is 14 amino acids. The germline V gene has CDR1 SGHTA and CDR2 FQGTGA. CDR3 sequence reads: CASSPVLGPGELFF. The CDR3 DNA reads TGTGCCAGCAGCCCTGTGCTGGGCCCCGGGGAGCTGTTTTTT.

The chain recombines TRBV5-1 with TRBJ1-1; a possible D gene is TRBD1 (5 bases). Germline loops: CDR1 SGHRS, CDR2 YFSETQ. The CDR3 totals 15 residues. V gave up 6 bases and J gave up 5 bases, with 20 bases separating them. CDR3 loop: CASTPAAFGGTEAFF. In nucleotides, the CDR3 is TGCGCCAGCACCCCGGCGGCTTTCGGGGGGACTGAAGCTTTCTTT.

The chain links TRBV5-6 to TRBJ1-1; possible D gene TRBD1, 6 bases. The V gene's germline CDR1 is SGHDT and CDR2 YYEEEE. The CDR3 covers 14 residues. Trimming cost V 4 bases and J 4 bases, with 14 bases left between them. CDR3 in amino acids: CASSLTGLGTEAFF. CDR3 sequence (DNA): TGTGCCAGCAGCCTTACAGGGTTAGGCACTGAAGCTTTCTTT.

The count of this clone is one. The chain recombines TRBV27 with TRBJ2-5; D could derive from TRBD1 or TRBD2 (6 bases each). Trimming stripped 5 bases from V and 5 bases from J, with 18 bases between. This CDR3 is built from 15 residues. Per germline, CDR1 MNHEY and CDR2 SMNVEV (reference sequence). Written as DNA, the CDR3 is TGTGCCAGCAGTACCGGGGGCCGTAGTGGGGAGACCCAGTACTTC. Translating gives CASSTGGRSGETQYF.

The chain employs TRBV23-1 and TRBJ2-1; weak D call: TRBD2 (6 bases). TRBV23-1 is an ORF; its function is uncertain. Trimming stripped 8 bases from V and 7 bases from J, with 15 bases between. The CDR3 runs 13 residues. The CDR3: CASSNSGCNEQFF. CDR3 nucleotides: TGCGCCAGCTCCAATAGCGGCTGTAATGAGCAGTTCTTC.

The CDR3 is CASSPDRISTDTQYF. For the CDR3, the DNA is TGTGCCAGCAGCCCTGACAGGATTAGCACAGATACGCAGTATTTT. The genes are TRBV9 and TRBJ2-3; tentatively, D is TRBD1 (6 bases). Germline CDR1 is SGDLS and CDR2 is YYNGEE. The CDR3 totals 15 residues. The ends were cut back, 4 bases at V and 0 bases at J, with 12 bases in the middle.

The chain carries TRBV6-5 and TRBJ1-1; 7 bases match TRBD1. Trimming took 2 bases from V and 0 from J; bases not matched to a gene: 3. Germline-derived CDR1 and CDR2 are MNHEY and SVGAGI. The CDR3 is 15 residues long. CDR3 in amino acids: CASSYTTGMNTEAFF. The CDR3 region has the DNA TGTGCCAGCAGTTACACGACAGGGATGAACACTGAAGCTTTCTTT.

The chain carries TRBV11-2 and TRBJ2-2, with D possibly TRBD2 on 5 matching bases. V was clipped by 5 bases and J by 6 bases, with 16 bases between them. The CDR3 runs 15 residues. From germline, CDR1 is SGHAT and CDR2 FQNNGV. The CDR3 spells CASSPGNSGPGELFF. The CDR3 DNA is TGTGCCAGCAGCCCCGGGAATTCGGGCCCCGGGGAGCTGTTTTTT.

The rearrangement joins TRBV27 to TRBJ2-5; unclear D gene. Trimming stripped 4 bases from V and 7 bases from J, with 16 bases between. This CDR3 has 14 amino acids. Germline V CDR1 and CDR2: MNHEY, SMNVEV (reference sequence). CDR3 coding DNA: TGTGCCAGCAGTTCCGTCGGGTTGGTGGGGACCCAGTACTTC. The encoded protein is CASSSVGLVGTQYF.

CDR3 sequence: CASSQDAGAGNTIYF. The CDR3 bases are TGTGCCAGCAGCCAAGATGCCGGGGCTGGAAACACCATATATTTT. This chain uses TRBV4-2 with TRBJ1-3; D uncertain. V was trimmed by 0 bases and J by 2 bases, leaving 8 bases between them. The CDR3 length is 15 residues. Germline CDR1 and CDR2: LGHNA and YNFKEQ.

The chain is built from TRBV5-1 and TRBJ1-2; D is ambiguous. The CDR3 covers 14 residues. Between the trimmed V and J ends, which lost 4 bases and 4 bases, there was a span of 14 bases. CDR1 is SGHRS, CDR2 YFSETQ, per germline. CDR3 sequence: CASSLGVNVYGYTF. CDR3 in DNA: TGCGCCAGCAGCCTAGGAGTGAATGTCTATGGCTACACCTTC.

This sequence joins TRBV5-1 and TRBJ1-5, with D perhaps TRBD1 (5 bases). V gave up 4 bases and J gave up 6 bases, with 17 bases separating them. Germline lookup yields CDR1 SGHRS and CDR2 YFSETQ. CDR3 size: 15 residues. CDR3 in amino acids: CASSPGPGGTQPQHF. The DNA of the CDR3 is TGCGCCAGCAGCCCCGGCCCGGGAGGGACTCAGCCCCAGCATTTT.

The V and J genes are TRBV9 and TRBJ2-3; D possibly corresponds to TRBD2 (7 bases). Germline CDR1 reads SGDLS; CDR2 reads YYNGEE. CDR3 length: 14 amino acids. The V gene lost 4 bases and the J gene lost 6 bases, with 15 bases spanning the gap. In DNA, the CDR3 is TGTGCCAGCAGCCCCGGCGGGGGCTGGGATACGCAGTATTTT. Its translation: CASSPGGGWDTQYF.

The rearrangement joins TRBV2 to TRBJ2-2, with a tentative D call TRBD2 (5 bases). Deletions cut 7 bases from V and 5 bases from J, with 14 bases between. The CDR3 is made up of 14 amino acids. Germline V gene sequence: CDR1 SNHLY, CDR2 FYNNEI. The CDR3, as DNA: TGTGCCAGCAAGCCTGGAGGCCCAACCGGGGAGCTGTTTTTT. Translated: CASKPGGPTGELFF.

As DNA, the CDR3 is TGTGCCAGCAGCTTCAGGAGCTCTGGAAACACCATATATTTT. This encodes CASSFRSSGNTIYF. The V gene is TRBV2, the J gene TRBJ1-3, with D uncertain. Germline V lookup: CDR1 SNHLY, CDR2 FYNNEI. Trimming stripped 6 bases from V and 0 bases from J, with 9 bases between. The CDR3 sequence is 14 residues long.

The V gene is TRBV5-1, the J gene TRBJ1-1; D is ambiguous. Germline CDR1 and CDR2: SGHRS and YFSETQ. V was clipped by 2 bases and J by 6 bases, with 14 bases between them. The CDR3 has 14 residues. CDR3: CASSFGGNGAEAFF. CDR3 nucleotide sequence: TGCGCCAGCAGCTTCGGCGGCAACGGGGCTGAAGCTTTCTTT.

The chain has TRBV7-2 and TRBJ2-6; D not certain. This CDR3 spans 16 amino acids. Trimming left V 4 bases short and J 0 bases short, with 10 bases between. Germline CDR1 is SGHTA and CDR2 is FQGNSA. CDR3 loop: CASSYSLSSGANVLTF. DNA for the CDR3: TGTGCCAGCAGCTACTCCTTGAGCTCTGGGGCCAACGTCCTGACTTTC.

This clone was counted only a few times. Other DNA sequences within the sample encode an identical CDR3. V and J are TRBV10-3 and TRBJ2-7; no reliable D call. Germline assignment: CDR1 ENHRY and CDR2 SYGVKD. This CDR3 has 14 amino acids. Trimming stripped 0 bases from V and 2 bases from J, with 8 bases between. CDR3 nucleotides: TGTGCCATCAGTGAGTCGGGCGGAACCTACGAGCAGTACTTC. Protein product: CAISESGGTYEQYF.